These 25 T cell receptor beta chains were sequenced from one sample in a study of shared clonotypes between healthy human individuals. Profiled with immunoSEQ multiplex PCR; TCRdb holds only in-frame clones, not every one. Found here are about 980,000 clones, 76% of them singletons; the top ten hold roughly 1.5%. The sample consisted of memory CD4+ T cells sorted from blood. Subset specified: CD45RA-negative fraction. The receptors stem from a man aged 18 to 29 in good health.

The chain joins TRBV6-1 to TRBJ1-5; the D is unclear. Germline V gene sequence: CDR1 MNHNS, CDR2 SASEGT. The CDR3 is 13 amino acids. The V and J ends lost 8 bases and 6 bases respectively, with 14 bases between them. This CDR3 is CASSFGSVQPQHF. The CDR3 nucleotides read TGTGCCAGCTCATTTGGGAGTGTTCAGCCCCAGCATTTT.

The CDR3 here is CASSLASGSGGYTF. The CDR3 DNA reads TGCGCCAGCAGCTTGGCCTCAGGGTCGGGCGGCTACACCTTC. The rearrangement links TRBV5-1 to TRBJ1-2; D possibly corresponds to TRBD1 (5 bases). Between the trimmed V and J ends, which lost 0 bases and 8 bases, there was a span of 14 bases. The CDR3 totals 14 residues. Germline CDR1 and CDR2: SGHRS and YFSETQ.

In its sample, this clone was seen a few times. The genes are TRBV19 and TRBJ2-1; weak D call: TRBD2 (5 bases). Germline V gene data show CDR1 as LNHDA and CDR2 as SQIVND (reference sequence). CDR3 length: 15 amino acids. Trimming removed 6 bases from V and 4 bases from J, with 16 bases in between. The CDR3 is CASSTQTKGYNEQFF. The CDR3, as DNA: TGTGCCAGTAGCACCCAGACTAAGGGTTACAATGAGCAGTTCTTC.

Points on this clone: This specimen includes other DNA sequences encoding the same CDR3. V gene TRBV11-2 combines with J gene TRBJ1-1; D remains unclear. Germline-derived CDR1 and CDR2 are SGHAT and FQNNGV. The germline V and J ends were trimmed by 5 bases and 8 bases, with 15 bases remaining between them. The CDR3 has 13 residues. CDR3 nucleotides: TGTGCCAGCAGCCTTGGCGCTCCCAGGGAAGCTTTCTTT. Translation: CASSLGAPREAFF.

This clone has more than one count but fewer than ten. V gene TRBV30 combines with J gene TRBJ1-1; the D gene is possibly TRBD1 (6 bases). V was cut by 0 bases and J by 7 bases, with 12 bases left in between. This CDR3 spans 13 amino acids. Germline CDR1 GTSNPN, CDR2 SVGIG (reference sequence). As DNA, the CDR3 is TGTGCCTGGAGTGTAGGGGGGGCGGGTGAAGCTTTCTTT. Amino acids: CAWSVGGAGEAFF.

The gene calls are TRBV7-9 and TRBJ1-4; 7 nucleotides agree with TRBD1. Germline trimming cut 5 bases from V and 8 bases from J; bases unmatched to any gene: 8. Germline CDR1 reads SEHNR; CDR2 reads FQNEAQ (reference sequence). CDR3 length: 14 amino acids. CDR3 nucleotide sequence: TGTGCCAGCAGCGAACAGGGGTCTCAGGAAAAACTGTTTTTT. This sequence encodes CASSEQGSQEKLFF.

The rearrangement links TRBV18 to TRBJ1-5; D possibly corresponds to TRBD1 (6 bases). This CDR3 has 16 amino acids. Trimming shortened V by 3 bases and J by 0 bases, and 12 bases separated the two germline ends. Germline CDR1 is KGHSH and CDR2 is LQKENI. The CDR3 bases are TGTGCCAGCTCACCGGGGGCCGGGGGTAGCAATCAGCCCCAGCATTTT. Translating it yields CASSPGAGGSNQPQHF.

Concerning this clone itself: The sample carries other DNA sequences with the same CDR3. The chain is built from TRBV28 and TRBJ1-2; D remains unclear. The CDR3 has 14 amino acids. Trimming removed 2 bases from V and 2 bases from J, with 9 bases in between. CDR1 and CDR2 from the germline V gene are MDHEN and SYDVKM. CDR3 sequence: CASSLAGDNYGYTF. Here the CDR3 DNA reads TGTGCCAGCAGTTTAGCGGGTGACAACTATGGCTACACCTTC.

This chain joins TRBV7-2 and TRBJ1-5; D gene ambiguous. The CDR3 runs 15 residues. The germline gives CDR1 SGHTA, CDR2 FQGNSA. With 6 bases removed from V and 2 bases from J, the gap between germline ends came to 14 bases. The CDR3 reads CASSRRGLGNQPQHF. In DNA form, the CDR3 reads TGTGCCAGCAGTCGGCGGGGTCTGGGCAATCAGCCCCAGCATTTT.

The genes are TRBV5-1 and TRBJ2-7, with TRBD1 matching over 11 bases. V trimming: 3 bases; J trimming: 8 bases; junction bases outside the gene matches: 4. This CDR3 contains 13 residues. The germline gives CDR1 SGHRS, CDR2 YFSETQ. The CDR3 DNA reads as TGCGCCAGCAGCTCTGGGACAGGGGGGCAGCAGTACTTC. Translated, it gives CASSSGTGGQQYF.

This clone was picked up one time. V usage is TRBV6-1 and J usage is TRBJ1-4, with a tentative D call TRBD1 (5 bases). The V gene's germline CDR1 is MNHNS and CDR2 SASEGT. The CDR3 has 15 residues. Deletions cut 1 base from V and 4 bases from J, with 10 bases between. The CDR3 region has the DNA TGTGCCAGCAGTGAAGGGGGGTTGGATAATGAAAAACTGTTTTTT. It is translated as CASSEGGLDNEKLFF.

This chain links TRBV7-8 with TRBJ2-7; D remains ambiguous. Looked up from germline, CDR1 is SGHVS and CDR2 is FQNEAQ. V shed 1 base and J shed 6 bases, with 10 bases lying between them. This CDR3 spans 13 amino acids. The CDR3 sequence is CASSLGGPGEQYF. The CDR3 DNA follows: TGTGCCAGCAGCTTAGGAGGTCCGGGCGAGCAGTACTTC.

This sequence joins TRBV10-3 and TRBJ1-6, with D unclear. This CDR3 region has 14 residues. The V and J ends lost 7 bases and 10 bases respectively, with 17 bases between them. From germline, CDR1 is ENHRY and CDR2 SYGVKD. CDR3 residues: CAITPDPEGSPLHF. As DNA, the CDR3 is TGTGCCATCACACCGGATCCGGAAGGGTCACCCCTCCACTTT.

This rearrangement joins TRBV27 to TRBJ2-7; D unresolved. Trimming pared 3 bases from V and 3 bases from J, leaving 9 bases between. CDR1 and CDR2 (germline): MNHEY, SMNVEV (reference sequence). This CDR3 is 13 amino acids long. CDR3 nucleotide sequence: TGTGCCAGCAGTTTGGGTTGGCTCTACGAGCAGTACTTC. Its protein product is CASSLGWLYEQYF.

This clone was picked up many times. The chain employs TRBV10-2 and TRBJ2-3; TRBD2 is a possible D gene (6 bases). V lost 8 bases, J lost 5 bases, and 17 bases lay in between. Germline V gene lookup returns CDR1 WSHSY and CDR2 SAAADI. CDR3 length: 14 residues. In DNA, the CDR3 is TGCGCCAGCCGGGGCGGACTATTGCGAGATACGCAGTATTTT. This sequence encodes CASRGGLLRDTQYF.

This chain uses TRBV6-4 with TRBJ1-1, with no clear D. The CDR3 runs 14 residues. Deletions cut 2 bases from V and 1 base from J, with 8 bases between. Germline V gene lookup returns CDR1 MRHNA and CDR2 SNTAGT. CDR3 bases: TGTGCCAGCAGTGACACCGCACCGAACACTGAAGCTTTCTTT. This encodes CASSDTAPNTEAFF.

A single count supports this clone. The chain employs TRBV29-1 and TRBJ1-2; 8 nucleotides match TRBD1. The CDR3 contains 13 residues. Germline V gene sequence: CDR1 SQVTM, CDR2 ANQGSEA. Trimming removed 4 bases from V and 4 bases from J; junction bases left unmatched: 5. CDR3 sequence (DNA): TGCAGCGTTGCTCGGGACAGGACCTATGGCTACACCTTC. Translated, it gives CSVARDRTYGYTF.

The genes are TRBV2 and TRBJ2-5; D possibly matches TRBD1 or TRBD2 (5 bases each). V was clipped by 10 bases and J by 5 bases, with 20 bases between them. Per germline, CDR1 SNHLY and CDR2 FYNNEI. This CDR3 comprises 14 residues. CDR3 sequence (DNA): TGTGCCACCCGGTGGGGTGGGGGTCAGGAGACCCAGTACTTC. Its translation is CATRWGGGQETQYF.

This clone was recorded a few times. The V gene is TRBV6-1, the J gene TRBJ2-7; TRBD2 is a possible D gene (6 bases). This CDR3 contains 15 residues. V lost 0 bases and J 2 bases, leaving 11 bases between the germline ends. From germline, CDR1 is MNHNS and CDR2 SASEGT. CDR3: CASSEAGTGAYEQYF. CDR3 coding DNA: TGTGCCAGCAGTGAAGCGGGCACGGGGGCCTACGAGCAGTACTTC.

CDR3 loop: CASSLERLAGYNEQFF. The CDR3 nucleotides are TGCGCCAGCAGCTTGGAGCGGCTAGCGGGCTACAATGAGCAGTTCTTC. V and J are TRBV5-1 and TRBJ2-1; 8 bases line up with TRBD2. This CDR3 comprises 16 residues. The V gene's germline CDR1 is SGHRS and CDR2 YFSETQ. V lost 0 bases and J lost 3; bases outside the gene matches: 5.

The sample holds one count of this clone. Other DNA sequences in this specimen translate into the identical CDR3. CDR3 in DNA: TGTGCCAGCAGCTTAAGCTCCACCGGGGAGCTGTTTTTT. Residues: CASSLSSTGELFF. The chain joins TRBV7-9 to TRBJ2-2; no reliable D call. The V end was cut by 2 bases, the J end by 4 bases, with 5 bases between. The CDR3 loop spans 13 amino acids. Germline assignment: CDR1 SEHNR and CDR2 FQNEAQ (reference sequence).

This chain connects TRBV28 to TRBJ1-4, with 7 bases identical to TRBD1. The CDR3 sequence is 16 residues long. V dropped 6 bases and J dropped 3; count of bases not matched to a gene: 10. CDR1 MDHEN and CDR2 SYDVKM come from the germline V gene. Written as DNA, the CDR3 is TGTGCCAGCAGCCCAGGGGGTTCCATCGCTAATGAAAAACTGTTTTTT. Its protein is CASSPGGSIANEKLFF. Full variable domain (remainder filled in from reference TRBV28 and TRBJ1-4): DVKVTQSSRYLVKRTGEKVFLECVQDMDHENMFWYRQDPGLGLRLIYFSYDVKMKEKGDIPEGYSVSREKKERFSLILESASTNQTSMYLCASSPGGSIANEKLFFGSGTQLSVL.

The chain carries TRBV7-8 and TRBJ1-2; D unclear. Deletions cut 7 bases from V and 5 bases from J, with 11 bases between. The germline V gene encodes CDR1 SGHVS and CDR2 FQNEAQ. The CDR3 contains 12 residues. CDR3 in DNA: TGTGCCAGCACCGTTGGCACGTATGGCTACACCTTC. It encodes CASTVGTYGYTF.

In its sample, this clone was seen a few times. The rearrangement joins TRBV5-1 to TRBJ2-3; 8 nucleotides line up with TRBD1. This CDR3 is 14 amino acids long. V shed 4 bases and J 2 bases; nucleotides not matched to a gene: 3. Per germline, CDR1 SGHRS and CDR2 YFSETQ. CDR3 DNA: TGCGCCAGCAGCCAGGACAGGGCCACAGATACGCAGTATTTT. Protein: CASSQDRATDTQYF.

This clone has just a few counts. V is TRBV15 and J is TRBJ1-5, with TRBD1 matching over 7 bases. The germline gives CDR1 LNHNV, CDR2 YYDKDF (reference sequence). J gave up 3 bases and V 1 base, and 3 bases lay outside the gene matches. The CDR3 consists of 15 residues. The CDR3 protein is CATSRGDRDNQPQHF. The DNA for the CDR3 is TGTGCCACCAGCAGAGGCGACAGGGACAATCAGCCCCAGCATTTT. The entire variable domain, with the rest obtained from reference TRBV15 and TRBJ1-5, is as follows: DAMVIQNPRYQVTQFGKPVTLSCSQTLNHNVMYWYQQKSSQAPKLLFHYYDKDFNNEADTPDNFQSRRPNTSFCFLDIRSPGLGDTAMYLCATSRGDRDNQPQHFGDGTRLSIL.